The TCR beta chain under discussion was sequenced for a study of T cell repertoires in cytomegalovirus infection. Study conclusions and caveats: Cumulative frequency (of public TCR beta family members) identified carriers of CMV plus the relevant HLA.

TCRdb re-analysed the reads in MiXCR, keeping a single row per CDR3 protein. The table records approximately 220,000 distinct CDR3 sequences, roughly two fifths of them present only once. The germline V gene has CDR1 ENHRY and CDR2 SYGVKD. The CDR3 length is 13 residues, termini included. To note about this clonotype: Its antigen is still unknown. It is unclear where the CDR3 begins or ends on the DNA, so no DNA is shown, and the CDR3 is as TCRdb lists it.

The specimen comprised CD8+ T cells from cultured PBMCs, sampled from culture after CMV antigen stimulation. The chain employs TRBV10-3 and TRBJ2-3; the DNA was not used to check the table's D call, TRBD2. The clonotype comes from a human donor in good health (CMV status not recorded). Some clones in this sample may be carry-over from other donors' samples. CDR3 loop: CAISTSAGDTQYF.